Listed below are T cell receptor beta chains from one sample, sequenced in a study of T cell repertoires in cytomegalovirus infection. No antigen is known for these receptors. Each CDR3 protein gets one entry after TCRdb re-called the reads with MiXCR. This table has approximately 730,000 distinct CDR3 sequences, 25% to 35% appearing once. Sequenced material: cultured CD8+ T cells from PBMCs, taken from culture after CMV antigen stimulation. The receptors shown here come from a human donor in good health (CMV status not recorded). Some clones in this sample may be carry-over from other donors' samples. Each CDR3 is given with its conserved first and last residue. The D gene is left open where the match is weak. Some rows mark clone size as missing; the rest say once, few, many or name a class of expanded clone.

V: TRBV4-1
J: TRBJ2-1
D: TRBD2
size: few
DNA: TGCGCCAGCAGCCAAACAGCGGGGGGGGACAATGAGCAGTTCTTC
CDR3: CASSQTAGGDNEQFF

V: TRBV5-5
J: TRBJ2-3
D: .
size: .
DNA: TGTGCCAGCAGCTGGGTAGATACGCAGTATTTT
CDR3: CASSWVDTQYF

V: TRBV20-1
J: TRBJ1-6
D: TRBD1
size: .
DNA: TGCAGTGCTAGAGATGGCAGGACAGGGAGATCTAATTCACCCCTCCACTTT
CDR3: CSARDGRTGRSNSPLHF

V: TRBV15
J: TRBJ2-5
D: .
size: .
DNA: TGTGCCACCAGCAGAGATCGCGGCAGTGAGACCCAGTACTTC
CDR3: CATSRDRGSETQYF

V: TRBV25-1
J: TRBJ2-2
D: TRBD1
size: few
DNA: TGTGCCAGCTGCGCTGCTTCCGGGACAGGAGGTGACTTAAATGGCACCGGGGAGCTGTTTTTT
CDR3: CASCAASGTGGDLNGTGELFF

V: TRBV7-6
J: TRBJ1-5
D: .
size: many
DNA: TGTGCCAGCAGCTTAGATTTCAATCAGCCCCAGCATTTT
CDR3: CASSLDFNQPQHF

V: TRBV7-9
J: TRBJ1-2
D: .
size: once
DNA: TGTGCCAGCAGCTTTCGACCCCTCACCTATGGCTACACCTTC
CDR3: CASSFRPLTYGYTF

V: TRBV5-6
J: TRBJ2-5
D: .
size: few
DNA: TGTGCCAGCAGCTTGGGTTCTACCCAAGAGACCCAGTACTTC
CDR3: CASSLGSTQETQYF

V: TRBV12-3/TRBV12-4
J: TRBJ1-2
D: .
size: few
DNA: TGTGCCAGCAGTTTTTCCGGGGTCTATGGCTACACCTTC
CDR3: CASSFSGVYGYTF

V: TRBV3-1
J: TRBJ2-5
D: .
size: many
DNA: TGTGCCAGCAGTCCAGCCATTTCTAGCGCCGAGACCCAGTACTTC
CDR3: CASSPAISSAETQYF

V: TRBV20-1
J: TRBJ2-7
D: .
size: .
DNA: TGCAGTGCTAGAGTGGGCAGGACGTCGCTCGAGCAGTACTTC
CDR3: CSARVGRTSLEQYF

V: TRBV5-6
J: TRBJ2-1
D: TRBD2
size: .
DNA: TGTGCCAGCAGCGGACCGACTAGCGGGGCTTACAATGAGCAGTTCTTC
CDR3: CASSGPTSGAYNEQFF

V: TRBV6-2/TRBV6-3
J: TRBJ2-1
D: .
size: .
DNA: TGTGCCAGCAGTTGGAGCGACAGCTCCTACAATGAGCAGTTCTTC
CDR3: CASSWSDSSYNEQFF

V: TRBV5-4
J: TRBJ1-2
D: TRBD1
size: few
DNA: TGTGCCAGCAGCTCTCCGGGACAGGGACGTCTAGGGTACACCTTC
CDR3: CASSSPGQGRLGYTF

V: TRBV29-1
J: TRBJ2-1
D: TRBD1
size: few
DNA: TGCAGCGTGACCACAGGGGGCAATGAGCAGTTCTTC
CDR3: CSVTTGGNEQFF